This TCR beta chain was recorded in a study of CD8+CD57+ T cells in acquired aplastic anemia. Study information: DNA from sorted CD4+ and CD8+ cells averaged approximately 2.9 ug. Study-wide findings and caveats: For CD8+ Simpson's diversity, patients and controls showed no significant difference.

TCR beta VDJ and CDR3 were profiled, and genomic DNA was the template. Using its own MiXCR run on the reads, TCRdb lists one record per CDR3 protein. This sample has about 180,000 distinct CDR3 sequences, with about half found just once. Selection for sequencing was limited to patients who had shown CD8+CD57+ cell expansion by flow cytometry. Acquired aplastic anemia of severe grade affected all patients. By the time of blood sampling, patients had still received no therapy. The length of the CDR3 is 13 residues. CDR1 is SGHRS, CDR2 YFSETQ, per germline. Trimming took off 4 bases at V and 3 bases at J, with 8 bases between the two ends. This clonotype occurred many times. What it binds is unknown.

The receptor was derived from a human donor with aplastic anemia. The sample was sorted CD4+, CD8+, or CD8+CD57+ T cells (not recorded which) from PBMCs. This sequence joins TRBV5-1 and TRBJ2-1; possible D gene TRBD1, 5 bases. The CDR3 region is CASSTDSYNEQFF. The CDR3 DNA sequence: TGCGCCAGCAGCACCGACAGCTACAATGAGCAGTTCTTC.